The clone carrying this T cell receptor beta chain has just a few counts. The antigen remains unidentified. Collection of around 10 milliliters of peripheral blood was performed for each donor. A second PCR, run for about 7 to 11 cycles, used a sample-barcoded 5' primer plus a J-beta primer mix. Sequencing recovered at least 3 million CDR3-containing paired-end reads from each sample. TCRdb re-called the 5' RACE reads through MiXCR, storing one row per CDR3 protein. Of over 1,500,000 distinct CDR3 sequences listed, around half were seen once; the top ten hold 2.1%. The ends were cut back, 5 bases at V and 4 bases at J, with 21 bases in the middle. This CDR3 has 17 residues. Germline V CDR1 and CDR2: SGHTA, FQGNSA. This sample stems from a study of blood T cells in healthy people across ages. Findings of the study overall: Per million T cells, TCR beta diversity dropped roughly linearly as age increased.

The material sequenced was blood. The rearrangement links TRBV7-2 to TRBJ2-1, with a tentative D call TRBD2 (6 bases). The receptor was isolated from a woman in her thirties or forties in good health. In nucleotides, the CDR3 is TGTGCCAGCAGCCCAGAGCCCGGGACTCCCCTATACAATGAGCAGTTCTTC. It translates to CASSPEPGTPLYNEQFF.